This T cell receptor (beta chain) was sequenced during a study of T cell responses to AZD1222 COVID-19 vaccine. Study-level results: No day 14 peak samples; only post-peak repertoires were characterized. White British people made up most donors, females outnumbered males, and clonal diversity was possibly underestimated. Of the AZD1222 recipients, only 5 or 6 were seropositive at baseline. Nearly half of spike-specific TCRs reportedly go after variant regions that carry no mutations.

The V end was cut by 5 bases, the J end by 4 bases, with 26 bases between. The V gene's germline CDR1 is LNHDA and CDR2 SQIVND (reference sequence). The CDR3 has 18 amino acids. As for this clone: Its cognate antigen is unknown.

Assay used: immunoSEQ multiplex PCR; TCRdb lists only in-frame clones, some missing. The sample holds 100,000 to 110,000 clones; about 87% are singletons and the top ten take 4% to 4.5%. This chain uses TRBV19 with TRBJ1-2; D is perhaps TRBD1 (5 bases). The sample was peripheral blood, taken on day 0 of MenACWY control vaccination. The source of this sequence is an adult in good health. In DNA, the CDR3 is TGTGCCAGTAGTGTCGGCCGGGACGAACCAGTCTTCGTCTATGGCTACACCTTC. Amino acid sequence: CASSVGRDEPVFVYGYTF.